Each of the 7 T cell receptor beta chains below was sequenced from the same sample in a study of T-cell reconstitution after alpha-beta-depleted transplantation in children. Molecular barcoding with unique molecular identifiers was used for the TCRbeta library. In TCRdb, the PCR reads were re-called with MiXCR into one record per CDR3 protein. Here the sample spans 120,000 to 150,000 distinct CDR3 sequences, about 8.8% being singletons. Sequencing was performed on PBMCs, mostly from graft donor cells, taken 180 days after TCRalphabeta/CD19-depleted stem cell transplant. The receptors derive from a female patient aged 2-9 years who had a stem cell transplant for congenital amegakaryocytic thrombocytopenia, so the T cells may come from the graft donor.

This clonotype was observed many times. The rearrangement uses TRBV24-1 and TRBJ2-3, with 11 bases that match TRBD2. After removal of 3 bases from V and 6 bases from J, the junction contained 10 bases not matched to a gene. The CDR3 extends over 17 amino acids. CDR1 KGHDR and CDR2 SFDVKD come from the germline V gene. The CDR3 loop is CATSDQRLAGGGDTQYF. Written as DNA, the CDR3 is TGTGCCACCAGTGATCAGAGGCTAGCGGGAGGAGGTGATACGCAGTATTTT.

This clonotype was counted at least ten times. The chain joins TRBV12-3 or TRBV12-4 to TRBJ2-5; a weak D match, TRBD2 (6 bases). This CDR3 spans 14 amino acids. V shed 1 base and J shed 4 bases, with 10 bases lying between them. CDR3 loop: CASSLVPGVETQYF. The CDR3 DNA follows: TGTGCCAGCAGTTTAGTTCCGGGAGTAGAGACCCAGTACTTC.

The table lists this clonotype with many counts. The chain couples TRBV5-1 to TRBJ1-3; D call uncertain. The CDR3 totals 14 residues. Germline V lookup: CDR1 SGHRS, CDR2 YFSETQ. V was pared by 0 bases and J by 0 bases, with 4 bases between. Here the CDR3 DNA reads TGCGCCAGCAGCTTGGGAAACTCTGGAAACACCATATATTTT. Protein: CASSLGNSGNTIYF.

The table lists this clonotype with many counts. The rearrangement uses TRBV3-1 and TRBJ2-7; maybe TRBD2 (6 bases). Trimming left V 4 bases short and J 5 bases short, with 9 bases between. This CDR3 contains 12 residues. Germline-derived CDR1 and CDR2 are LGHDT and YNNKEL (reference sequence). CDR3 coding DNA: TGTGCCAGCAGCCCAGGAGGGGACGAGCAGTACTTC. Its translation: CASSPGGDEQYF.

This clonotype was counted many times. This chain links TRBV12-3 or TRBV12-4 with TRBJ1-4, with D possibly TRBD1 on 5 matching bases. CDR3 size: 14 residues. V shed 5 bases and J shed 5 bases, with 12 bases lying between them. The CDR3 DNA sequence: TGTGCCAGCAGTCCAGGGTCTAGGAATGAAAAACTGTTTTTT. Translation: CASSPGSRNEKLFF.

The sample holds a few counts of this clonotype. The V call is TRBV24-1, the J call TRBJ2-3; D assignment may be TRBD1 or TRBD2 (5 bases each). The CDR3 contains 13 residues. The V end lost 8 bases, the J end lost 3 bases, and 11 bases lay between the germline ends. The germline V gene encodes CDR1 KGHDR and CDR2 SFDVKD. The CDR3 loop is CATTGGGTDTQYF. The CDR3 DNA sequence: TGTGCCACCACTGGGGGTGGGACAGATACGCAGTATTTT.

Concerning this clonotype: A read error is possible here, since a much larger clone lies one base away. The chain joins TRBV20-1 to TRBJ2-7, with unresolved D. The CDR3 extends over 12 amino acids. Germline lookup yields CDR1 DFQATT and CDR2 SNEGSKA (reference sequence). Trimming pared 6 bases from V and 5 bases from J, leaving 14 bases between. CDR3 sequence reads: CSASTKGDEQYF. In DNA, the CDR3 is TGCAGTGCCAGCACGAAGGGCGACGAGCAGTACTTC.